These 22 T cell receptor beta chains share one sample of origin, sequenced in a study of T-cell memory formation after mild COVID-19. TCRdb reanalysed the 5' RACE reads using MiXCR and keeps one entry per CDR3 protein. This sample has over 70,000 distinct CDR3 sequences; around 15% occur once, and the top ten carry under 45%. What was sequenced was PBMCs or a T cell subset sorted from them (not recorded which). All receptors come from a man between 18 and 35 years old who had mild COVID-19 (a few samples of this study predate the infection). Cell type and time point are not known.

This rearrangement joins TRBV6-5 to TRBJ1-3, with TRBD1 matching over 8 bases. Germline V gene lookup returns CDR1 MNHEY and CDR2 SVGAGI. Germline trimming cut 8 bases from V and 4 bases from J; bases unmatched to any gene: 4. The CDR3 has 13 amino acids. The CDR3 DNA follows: TGTGCCAGCCACAGGGGGGTCGGAAACACCATATATTTT. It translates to CASHRGVGNTIYF.

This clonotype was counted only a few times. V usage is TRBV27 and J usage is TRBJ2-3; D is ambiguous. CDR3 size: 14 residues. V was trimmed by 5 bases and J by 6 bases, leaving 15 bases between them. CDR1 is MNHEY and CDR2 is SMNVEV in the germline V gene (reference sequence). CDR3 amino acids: CASSLSLNSDTQYF. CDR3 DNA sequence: TGTGCCAGCAGTCTCTCCCTTAACTCGGATACGCAGTATTTT.

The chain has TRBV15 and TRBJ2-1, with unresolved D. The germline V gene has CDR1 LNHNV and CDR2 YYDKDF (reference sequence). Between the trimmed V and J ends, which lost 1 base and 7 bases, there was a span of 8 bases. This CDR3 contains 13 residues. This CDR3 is CATSRVMANEQFF. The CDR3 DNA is TGTGCCACCAGCAGAGTTATGGCGAATGAGCAGTTCTTC.

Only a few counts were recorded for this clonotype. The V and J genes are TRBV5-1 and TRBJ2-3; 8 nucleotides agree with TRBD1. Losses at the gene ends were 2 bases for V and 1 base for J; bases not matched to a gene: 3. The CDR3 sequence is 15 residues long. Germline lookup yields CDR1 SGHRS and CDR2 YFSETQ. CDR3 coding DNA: TGCGCCAGCAGCTTAACGGGACAGGGCACAGATACGCAGTATTTT. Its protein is CASSLTGQGTDTQYF.

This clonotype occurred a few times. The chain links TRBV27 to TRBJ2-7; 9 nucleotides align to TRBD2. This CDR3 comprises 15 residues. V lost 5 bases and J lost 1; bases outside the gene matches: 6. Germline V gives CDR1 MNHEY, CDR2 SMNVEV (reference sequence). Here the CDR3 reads CASSPAGGTSYEQYF. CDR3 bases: TGTGCCAGCAGTCCCGCGGGAGGGACATCCTACGAGCAGTACTTC.

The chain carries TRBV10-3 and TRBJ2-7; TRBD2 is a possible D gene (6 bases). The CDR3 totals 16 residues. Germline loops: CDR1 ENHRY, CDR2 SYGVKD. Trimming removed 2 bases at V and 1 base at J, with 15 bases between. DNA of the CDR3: TGTGCCATCAGTGAGCCCCGGGGTGGGGGGTCCTACGAGCAGTACTTC. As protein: CAISEPRGGGSYEQYF.

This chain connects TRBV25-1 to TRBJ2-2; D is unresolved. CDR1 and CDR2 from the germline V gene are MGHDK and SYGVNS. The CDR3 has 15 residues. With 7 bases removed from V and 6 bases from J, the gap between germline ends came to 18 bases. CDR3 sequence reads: CASTPGLGIPGELFF. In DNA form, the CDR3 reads TGTGCCAGCACCCCAGGCCTCGGTATCCCCGGGGAGCTGTTTTTT.

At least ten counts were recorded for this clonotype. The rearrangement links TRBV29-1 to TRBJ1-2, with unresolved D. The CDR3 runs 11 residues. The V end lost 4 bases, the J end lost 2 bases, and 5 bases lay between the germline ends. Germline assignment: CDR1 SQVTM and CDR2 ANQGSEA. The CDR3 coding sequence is TGCAGCGTTGCAAGGAACTATGGCTACACCTTC. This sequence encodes CSVARNYGYTF. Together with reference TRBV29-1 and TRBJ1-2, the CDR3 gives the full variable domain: SAVISQKPSRDICQRGTSLTIQCQVDSQVTMMFWYRQQPGQSLTLIATANQGSEATYESGFVIDKFPISRPNLTFSTLTVSNMSPEDSSIYLCSVARNYGYTFGSGTRLTVV.

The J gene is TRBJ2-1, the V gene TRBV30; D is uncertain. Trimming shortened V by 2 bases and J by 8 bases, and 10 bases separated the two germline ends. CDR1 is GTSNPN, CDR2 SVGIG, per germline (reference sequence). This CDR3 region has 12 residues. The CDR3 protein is CAWSSQTDEQFF. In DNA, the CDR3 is TGTGCCTGGAGTAGCCAGACGGATGAGCAGTTCTTC.

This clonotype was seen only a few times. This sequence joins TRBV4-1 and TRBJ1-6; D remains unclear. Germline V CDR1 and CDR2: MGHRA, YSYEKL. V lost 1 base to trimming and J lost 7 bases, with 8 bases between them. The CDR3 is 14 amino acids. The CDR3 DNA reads TGCGCCAGCAGCCAAGGACGAAAGAATTCACCCCTCCACTTT. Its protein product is CASSQGRKNSPLHF.

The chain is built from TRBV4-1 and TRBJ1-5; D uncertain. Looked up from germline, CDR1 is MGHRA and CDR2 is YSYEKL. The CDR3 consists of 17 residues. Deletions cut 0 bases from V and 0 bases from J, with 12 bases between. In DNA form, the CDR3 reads TGCGCCAGCAGCCAAGATGCAGTGATCCCTAGCAATCAGCCCCAGCATTTT. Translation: CASSQDAVIPSNQPQHF.

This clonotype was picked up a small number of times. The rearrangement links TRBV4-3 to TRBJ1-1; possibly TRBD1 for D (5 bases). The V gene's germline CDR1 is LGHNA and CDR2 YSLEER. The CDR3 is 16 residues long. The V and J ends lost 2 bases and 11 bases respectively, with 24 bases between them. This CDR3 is CASSQLRDLSQFGAFF. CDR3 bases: TGCGCCAGCAGCCAACTCCGGGACCTCTCACAGTTTGGTGCTTTCTTT.

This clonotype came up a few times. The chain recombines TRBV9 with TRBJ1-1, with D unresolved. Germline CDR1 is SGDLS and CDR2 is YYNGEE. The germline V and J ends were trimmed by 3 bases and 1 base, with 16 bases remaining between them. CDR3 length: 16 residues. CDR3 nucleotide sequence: TGTGCCAGCAGCGCCGGGGAGGGCACCGGGAACACTGAAGCTTTCTTT. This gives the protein CASSAGEGTGNTEAFF.

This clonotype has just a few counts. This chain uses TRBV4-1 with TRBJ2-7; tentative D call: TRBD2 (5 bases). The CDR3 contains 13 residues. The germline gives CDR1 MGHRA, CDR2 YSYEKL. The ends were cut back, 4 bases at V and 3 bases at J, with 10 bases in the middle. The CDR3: CASSPSGGYEQYV. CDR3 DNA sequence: TGCGCCAGCAGCCCCTCAGGAGGCTACGAGCAGTACGTC.

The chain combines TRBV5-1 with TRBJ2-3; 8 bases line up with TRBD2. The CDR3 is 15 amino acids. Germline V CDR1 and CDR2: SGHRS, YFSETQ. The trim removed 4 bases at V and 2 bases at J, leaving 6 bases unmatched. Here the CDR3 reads CASSPRGGNTDTQYF. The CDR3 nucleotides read TGCGCCAGCAGCCCCCGGGGGGGCAACACAGATACGCAGTATTTT.

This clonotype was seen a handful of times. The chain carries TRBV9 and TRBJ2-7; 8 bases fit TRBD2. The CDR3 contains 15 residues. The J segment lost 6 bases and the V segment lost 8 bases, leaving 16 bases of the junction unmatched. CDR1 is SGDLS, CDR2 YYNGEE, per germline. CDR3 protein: CARLGDRLALGEQYF. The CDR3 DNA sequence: TGTGCCAGGCTAGGGGACCGACTAGCGCTGGGCGAGCAGTACTTC.

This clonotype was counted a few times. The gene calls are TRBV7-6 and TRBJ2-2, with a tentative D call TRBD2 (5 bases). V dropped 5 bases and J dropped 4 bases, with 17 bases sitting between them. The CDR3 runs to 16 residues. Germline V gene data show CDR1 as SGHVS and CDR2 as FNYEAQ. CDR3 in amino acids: CASSGGLVWSTGELFF. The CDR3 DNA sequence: TGTGCCAGCAGCGGAGGCCTTGTGTGGAGCACCGGGGAGCTGTTTTTT.

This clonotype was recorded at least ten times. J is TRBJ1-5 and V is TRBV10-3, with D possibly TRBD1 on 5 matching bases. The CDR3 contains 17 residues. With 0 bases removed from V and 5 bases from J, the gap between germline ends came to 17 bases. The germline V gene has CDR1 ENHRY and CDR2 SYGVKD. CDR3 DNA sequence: TGTGCCATCAGTGAGTCCGAGGGGTCCCACTTCTATCAGCCCCAGCATTTT. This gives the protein CAISESEGSHFYQPQHF.

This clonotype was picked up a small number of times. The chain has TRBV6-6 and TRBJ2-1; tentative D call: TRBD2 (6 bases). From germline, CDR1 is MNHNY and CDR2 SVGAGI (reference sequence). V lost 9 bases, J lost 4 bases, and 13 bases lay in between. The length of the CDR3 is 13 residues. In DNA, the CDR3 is TGTGCCAGTAACTGGGGGGAGTACAATGAGCAGTTCTTC. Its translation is CASNWGEYNEQFF.

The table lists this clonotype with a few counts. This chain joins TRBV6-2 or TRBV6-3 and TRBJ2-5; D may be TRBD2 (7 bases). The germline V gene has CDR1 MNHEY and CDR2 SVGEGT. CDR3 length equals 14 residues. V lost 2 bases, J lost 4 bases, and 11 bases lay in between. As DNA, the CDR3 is TGTGCCAGCAGTTACGGGGGGGCAGGAGAGACCCAGTACTTC. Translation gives CASSYGGAGETQYF.

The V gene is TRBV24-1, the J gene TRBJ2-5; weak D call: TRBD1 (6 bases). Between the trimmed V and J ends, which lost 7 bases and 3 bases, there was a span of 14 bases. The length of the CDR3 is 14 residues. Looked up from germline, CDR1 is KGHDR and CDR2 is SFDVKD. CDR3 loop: CATRAETGKETQYF. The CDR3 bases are TGTGCCACCAGGGCTGAAACAGGGAAAGAGACCCAGTACTTC.

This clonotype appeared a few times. This chain's CDR3 is CAPIHRGYTF. In DNA form, the CDR3 reads TGTGCCCCTATCCACCGAGGCTACACCTTC. The rearrangement uses TRBV21-1 and TRBJ1-2. TRBV21-1 is a known pseudogene. CDR3 length: 10 residues.